The 22 T cell receptor beta chains below were found in one sample sequenced in a study of T cells in Graves' hyperthyroidism and ophthalmopathy. Amplification of TCR beta CDR3 regions was performed using RNA transcripts as template. First-round RT-PCR of the TCR CDR3 relied on the HTBI primer set. TCRdb recomputed calls from the multiplex PCR reads with MiXCR, one row per CDR3 protein. The repertoire holds under 700,000 distinct CDR3 sequences, with around 17% as singletons. Sequenced: blood. These receptors all stem from a woman younger than 35 with Graves' hyperthyroidism.

The chain joins TRBV10-3 to TRBJ2-7, with D tentatively TRBD1 (6 bases). From germline, CDR1 is ENHRY and CDR2 SYGVKD. The CDR3 is made up of 14 amino acids. The ends were cut back, 4 bases at V and 5 bases at J, with 15 bases in the middle. CDR3 sequence (DNA): TGTGCCATCAGTGGGGCAGGGGCCATCGACGAGCAGTACTTC. Its translation: CAISGAGAIDEQYF.

About this clonotype: A much larger clone sits a single nucleotide away, making a read error possible. V and J are TRBV20-1 and TRBJ1-1; weak D call: TRBD1 (5 bases). The germline V gene has CDR1 DFQATT and CDR2 SNEGSKA (reference sequence). This CDR3 has 15 amino acids. Written as DNA, the CDR3 is TGCAGTGCTAGGCGCAATCAGGGATGGGAAACTGAAGCTATCTTT. Its translation: CSARRNQGWETEAIF.

This clonotype showed up just a few times. V and J are TRBV24-1 and TRBJ2-5; the D gene is possibly TRBD2 (6 bases). The CDR3 is 14 amino acids. CDR1 and CDR2 (germline): KGHDR, SFDVKD. Trimming cost V 0 bases and J 5 bases, with 9 bases left between them. Written as DNA, the CDR3 is TGTGCCACCAGTGATTTGCGGGGGACGGAGACCCAGTACTTC. Amino acids: CATSDLRGTETQYF.

The rearrangement uses TRBV15 and TRBJ2-2; 14 bases line up with TRBD2. Germline lookup yields CDR1 LNHNV and CDR2 YYDKDF (reference sequence). V gave up 5 bases and J gave up 5 bases; unmatched junction bases: 13. This CDR3 is built from 19 residues. CDR3 sequence (DNA): TGTGCCACCAGCCCGACTAGCGGGAGGGCCAGGGGTTGGACCGGGGAGCTGTTTTTT. Translated, it gives CATSPTSGRARGWTGELFF.

The CDR3 DNA follows: TGTGCCAGCAGCAAAAAGGGGAGCTCCTACGAGCAGTACTTC. The encoded protein is CASSKKGSSYEQYF. The gene calls are TRBV28 and TRBJ2-7; possibly TRBD1 or TRBD2 for D (5 bases each). Germline CDR1 and CDR2: MDHEN and SYDVKM. This CDR3 spans 14 amino acids. The V and J ends lost 6 bases and 0 bases respectively, with 12 bases between them.

For this clonotype: This may be a read error, as it is one base from a much larger clone. The V and J genes are TRBV5-1 and TRBJ1-2, with 8 bases that match TRBD1. Germline lookup yields CDR1 SGHRS and CDR2 YFSETQ. The CDR3 extends over 15 amino acids. This chain's CDR3 is CASSRNEDRAYGYIF. CDR3 DNA: TGCGCCAGCAGTAGGAACGAGGACAGGGCCTATGGCTACATCTTC.

Ten or more counts support this clonotype. This chain joins TRBV7-3 and TRBJ1-1; 7 nucleotides match TRBD1. This CDR3 has 14 residues. V lost 3 bases to trimming and J lost 6 bases; unmatched junction nucleotides: 7. Germline V gene lookup returns CDR1 SGHTA and CDR2 FQGTGA. The CDR3 spells CASSLGYRGAEAFF. The CDR3 bases are TGTGCCAGCAGCTTGGGATACAGGGGAGCTGAAGCTTTCTTT.

This clonotype came up many times. This sequence joins TRBV4-3 and TRBJ2-7; D call uncertain. V was trimmed by 0 bases and J by 4 bases, leaving 10 bases between them. The length of the CDR3 is 14 residues. CDR1 and CDR2 from the germline V gene are LGHNA and YSLEER. The CDR3 loop reads CASSQDPVVYEQYF. CDR3 DNA: TGCGCCAGCAGCCAAGATCCTGTGGTATACGAGCAGTACTTC.

This clonotype turned up a few times. The chain uses TRBV5-4 and TRBJ1-1, with unresolved D. The CDR3 loop spans 14 amino acids. V lost 4 bases, J lost 5 bases, and 15 bases lay in between. CDR1 and CDR2 from the germline V gene are SGHNT and YYREEE (reference sequence). The CDR3 region is CASSPEGLRTEAFF. The CDR3 DNA sequence: TGTGCCAGCAGCCCGGAGGGCCTAAGGACTGAAGCTTTCTTT.

Comments on this clonotype: At one of its ends the junction is not consistent with the germline gene, which may arise from a read error. The chain employs TRBV27 and TRBJ1-6; possibly TRBD1 for D (6 bases). The CDR3 is 15 residues long. Germline values: CDR1 MNHEY, CDR2 SMNVEV (reference sequence). The CDR3 nucleotides read TGTGCCAGCAGACCCCGGACAGTATGTAATTCACTCCTCCACTTT. Protein: CASRPRTVCNSLLHF.

This clonotype has a handful of counts. CDR3 residues: CAISERFVLPSGGQEETQYF. CDR3 nucleotides: TGTGCCATCAGTGAACGGTTTGTCCTCCCTAGCGGGGGCCAAGAAGAGACCCAGTACTTC. The chain combines TRBV10-3 with TRBJ2-5, with 10 bases aligning to TRBD2. Germline CDR1 and CDR2: ENHRY and SYGVKD. The CDR3 loop spans 20 amino acids. After removal of 3 bases from V and 3 bases from J, the junction contained 19 bases not matched to a gene.

This clonotype was seen many times. The chain links TRBV28 to TRBJ2-7; 9 bases agree with TRBD1. CDR1 and CDR2 from the germline V gene are MDHEN and SYDVKM. This CDR3 has 13 amino acids. V gave up 8 bases and J gave up 5 bases; unmatched junction bases: 7. The DNA of the CDR3 is TGTGCCAGCGGCGAGGGACAGGGACACGAGCAGTACTTC. Encoded protein: CASGEGQGHEQYF.

The CDR3 DNA sequence: TGCGCCAGCAGCCGTACGGGATCCGTTGAAAAACTGTTTTTT. It is translated as CASSRTGSVEKLFF. V gene TRBV4-3 combines with J gene TRBJ1-4; D remains unclear. There are 14 residues in the CDR3. CDR1 and CDR2 (germline): LGHNA, YSLEER. With 4 bases removed from V and 7 bases from J, the gap between germline ends came to 13 bases.

The rearrangement links TRBV3-1 to TRBJ2-2; the D is unclear. Per the germline V gene, CDR1 is LGHDT and CDR2 is YNNKEL (reference sequence). The CDR3 extends over 15 amino acids. V dropped 4 bases and J dropped 6 bases, with 15 bases sitting between them. The CDR3 reads CASSPAQLVAGELFF. The CDR3 bases are TGTGCCAGCAGCCCGGCCCAGCTGGTCGCCGGGGAGCTGTTTTTT.

This clonotype was detected ten times or more. The chain recombines TRBV11-2 with TRBJ2-7; no definite D call. Germline V gene data show CDR1 as SGHAT and CDR2 as FQNNGV. The CDR3 runs 13 residues. V lost 6 bases to trimming and J lost 2 bases, with 11 bases between them. The DNA for the CDR3 is TGTGCCAGCAGTCCGTTTGAAGCCTACGAGCAGTACTTC. It is translated as CASSPFEAYEQYF.

This clonotype was seen only a few times. This chain connects TRBV4-2 to TRBJ2-1; a possible D gene is TRBD1 (6 bases). V lost 1 base to trimming and J lost 10 bases, with 11 bases between them. The length of the CDR3 is 13 residues. Germline lookup yields CDR1 LGHNA and CDR2 YNFKEQ. The CDR3 region is CASSQVSRGEQFF. CDR3 DNA sequence: TGTGCCAGCAGCCAAGTTTCCAGGGGCGAGCAGTTCTTC.

This clonotype was observed many times. The V gene is TRBV27, the J gene TRBJ2-7; no firm D call. V shed 5 bases and J shed 2 bases, with 10 bases lying between them. Germline CDR1 and CDR2: MNHEY and SMNVEV (reference sequence). This CDR3 is built from 13 residues. The CDR3 spells CASSEQSTYEQYF. Written as DNA, the CDR3 is TGTGCCAGCAGTGAACAGTCAACCTACGAGCAGTACTTC.

Comments on this clonotype: At one of its ends the junction is not consistent with the germline gene, which may arise from a read error. The chain carries TRBV29-1 and TRBJ2-7; TRBD1 matches 7 bases. The CDR3 has 14 residues. The V gene's germline CDR1 is SQVTM and CDR2 ANQGSEA. For the CDR3, the DNA is TGCAGCGTCCGGGACAGCGTTCACACCTACGGGCAGTACTTC. Protein: CSVRDSVHTYGQYF.

Points on this clonotype: A much bigger clone sits one base away, suggesting this may be a read error. The genes are TRBV20-1 and TRBJ2-7, with TRBD2 matching 11 bases. Judging by the DNA end, TRBJ2-1 fits better; the J call may be wrong. In germline, CDR1 is DFQATT, CDR2 SNEGSKA (reference sequence). The length of the CDR3 is 15 residues. The CDR3 region is CSARPLAGVLYEQFF. In DNA form, the CDR3 reads TGCAGTGCTAGGCCACTAGCGGGAGTACTCTACGAGCAGTTCTTC.

At least ten counts were recorded for this clonotype. The chain employs TRBV9 and TRBJ2-1, with TRBD2 matching 7 bases. J gave up 8 bases and V 1 base, and 9 bases lay outside the gene matches. The germline V gene encodes CDR1 SGDLS and CDR2 YYNGEE. The length of the CDR3 is 15 residues. CDR3 region: CASSVLAAEGDEQFF. CDR3 nucleotides: TGTGCCAGCAGCGTACTAGCGGCCGAAGGTGATGAGCAGTTCTTC.

In this sample, this clonotype turned up many times. This chain connects TRBV12-3 or TRBV12-4 to TRBJ2-7, with D perhaps given as TRBD1 or TRBD2 (5 bases each). The CDR3 is 14 amino acids. The V and J ends lost 6 bases and 4 bases respectively, with 16 bases between them. CDR3 loop: CASSPPGTFYEQYF. The CDR3 DNA is TGTGCCAGCAGCCCCCCCGGGACCTTTTACGAGCAGTACTTC.

This clonotype showed up just a few times. The chain carries TRBV7-2 and TRBJ2-5; a possible D gene is TRBD2 (7 bases). This CDR3 has 15 amino acids. The germline V gene has CDR1 SGHTA and CDR2 FQGNSA. Trimming took 4 bases from V and 4 from J, leaving 16 bases between them. Here the CDR3 reads CASSSLGGGRETQYF. DNA for the CDR3: TGTGCCAGCAGCTCCTTAGGGGGAGGGCGAGAGACCCAGTACTTC.